The entry below describes one TCR beta chain. Its antigen has not been determined. Nothing much larger sits one base from this clone, and base qualities are not available. The collaborating institutions used their own protocols to collect whole blood in K2EDTA tubes. For TCRbeta analysis, collaborator samples were shipped as frozen whole blood, as isolated PBMCs, or as DNA extracted from either sample type. The immunoSEQ Assay, a bias-controlled multiplex PCR, was used to amplify TCRbeta CDR3 regions from genomic DNA. In the original analysis: The number of nucleated cells in each sample was estimated by amplification of reference gene primers within the assay. To quantify the absolute abundance of each unique TCRbeta CDR3 rearrangement, sequence reads were collapsed and filtered. For each sample, productive Simpson clonality was calculated as the square root of Simpson's diversity index across productive rearrangements. Here the immuneACCESS table is served through TCRdb, limited to in-frame sequences with V and J called. Missing clones are a known gap in these copies; in checked studies unresolved V genes cover under half, and the rest lacks a known reason. Clone size and V and J calls were adopted from that table, with D and trimming inferred from the DNA. A total of a few hundred thousand clones appear in this sample, 88% of them only once. Jointly, the top ten make up approximately 0.7% of the sample.

The data are from a study of blood T cell repertoires in COVID-19 (dated by TCRdb to 2020 to 2021). Broadly, across the study: The collaborator samples originated in the United States, Italy and Spain and spanned the acute and convalescent phases of COVID-19. The material from the prospective study consisted of cDNA or gDNA derived from T cells, B-cell-depleted T cells, or PBMCs. Deeply sampled blood TCRbeta repertoires from subjects exposed to, actively infected with, or recovered from COVID-19 were included in the dataset. The repertoires were made available in a free public database intended to serve as a resource for research on the immune response to SARS-CoV-2. The samples were drawn from two sources: the first 160 participants of the ongoing ImmuneRACE study, and over 950 subjects contributed by 6 global collaborators. Sample metadata almost always included a de-identified subject ID, COVID-19 status, age in years and sex. HLA class I and class II types, where available, came from metadata supplied by the sample provider rather than from assay-based typing. Overall study results and their limits: Clinical and demographic metadata were provided uncurated, with the amount varying by source and participant.

The specimen sequenced was peripheral blood. This receptor was obtained from a human donor in a cohort sampled during active COVID-19.

The bases read TGCGCCAGCAGCCCTTACAGGGGTAACACTGAAGCTTTCTTT. Its amino acids are CASSPYRGNTEAFF. The V and J genes are TRBV5-1 and TRBJ1-1; 7 bases in the junction line up with TRBD1. There are 14 amino acids in the CDR3, from cysteine to phenylalanine inclusive. Only the CDR3 region is kept as DNA, spanning 42 bases read in frame from base 1. Reading the germline V gene gives CDR1 SGHRS and CDR2 YFSETQ. V is cut back by 4 bases and J by 2 bases, with 5 bases in the junction unmatched.